The 8 T cell receptor beta chains listed next were all sequenced from one sample in a study of blood T cell repertoires in COVID-19. Profiled with immunoSEQ multiplex PCR; TCRdb holds only in-frame clones, not every one. The table has about 330,000 clones, roughly 86% seen once. The sequencing sample was made of peripheral blood. Receptors were obtained from a woman aged 50 to 65 with acute or convalescent COVID-19.

V and J are TRBV3-1 (or the pseudogene TRBV3-2) and TRBJ2-1, with D possibly TRBD2 on 5 matching bases. Germline V gene data show CDR1 as LGHDT and CDR2 as YNNKEL (reference sequence). The V end was cut by 0 bases, the J end by 4 bases, with 10 bases between. There are 15 residues in the CDR3. CDR3 in amino acids: CASSQEILAYNEQFF. The DNA for the CDR3 is TGTGCCAGCAGCCAAGAGATCCTAGCATACAATGAGCAGTTCTTC.

This clone appeared a few times. One end of the junction is discordant with germline, which a read error may explain. This chain uses TRBV14 with TRBJ1-2, with D perhaps TRBD1 (5 bases). Looked up from germline, CDR1 is SGHDN and CDR2 is FVKESK. This CDR3 spans 12 amino acids. The CDR3 coding sequence is TGTGCCAGCAGCCCAACGTTTAGGGGCCTTGCCTTC. Translated, it gives CASSPTFRGLAF.

CDR3 sequence (DNA): TGTGCCAGCAGCGCCCCAGGGATGGGTCCAGGGGGCGAGCAGTACTTC. Its translation: CASSAPGMGPGGEQYF. V is TRBV9 and J is TRBJ2-7; 7 nucleotides match TRBD1. CDR1 and CDR2 (germline): SGDLS, YYNGEE. The CDR3 runs 16 residues. J was trimmed by 6 bases and V by 3 bases; bases with no gene match: 15.

The chain employs TRBV2 and TRBJ1-2; D gene uncertain. CDR1 SNHLY and CDR2 FYNNEI come from the germline V gene. This CDR3 spans 13 amino acids. V was clipped by 4 bases and J by 4 bases, with 10 bases between them. CDR3 loop: CASSASLSYGYTF. DNA of the CDR3: TGTGCCAGCAGTGCTTCACTTAGCTATGGCTACACCTTC.

The rearrangement uses TRBV6-1 and TRBJ1-1; TRBD1 matches at 7 bases. J was trimmed by 4 bases and V by 2 bases; bases with no gene match: 1. The CDR3 spans 13 residues. CDR1 and CDR2 from the germline V gene are MNHNS and SASEGT. DNA of the CDR3: TGTGCCAGCAGTGAACAGGGGGGCACTGAAGCTTTCTTT. It codes for CASSEQGGTEAFF.

V is TRBV7-2 and J is TRBJ1-2; 11 bases are shared with TRBD1. With V trimmed by 1 base and J by 8 bases, 6 bases remained unmatched. From germline, CDR1 is SGHTA and CDR2 FQGNSA. CDR3 length: 15 amino acids. CDR3 coding DNA: TGTGCCAGCAGCTTAGTTGGACAGGGGGCGAGGGGCTACACCTTC. It specifies CASSLVGQGARGYTF.

V gene TRBV12-2 combines with J gene TRBJ1-3; the table gives TRBD1 as D, unverified against the DNA. TRBV12-2 represents a pseudogene. The CDR3 has 20 residues. The CDR3 nucleotides read TGTGCAAGTCGCTCCTATATGGGAGTACAGGGGGAAAACTCTGGAAACACCATATATTTT. Amino acid sequence: CASRSYMGVQGENSGNTIYF.

This sequence joins TRBV19 and TRBJ2-7; tentative D call: TRBD1 (6 bases). CDR1 is LNHDA and CDR2 is SQIVND in the germline V gene (reference sequence). Trimming removed 1 base from V and 1 base from J, with 11 bases in between. The CDR3 extends over 15 amino acids. CDR3 bases: TGTGCCAGTAGTATAGGAGGGACACGATCCTACGAGCAGTACTTC. This encodes CASSIGGTRSYEQYF.